One sample yielded the 5 T cell receptor beta chains listed below, sequenced in a study of T cell changes during pregnancy in multiple sclerosis. Only in-frame clones appear in the TCRdb table, and some are missing; sequencing was by immunoSEQ multiplex PCR. The sample includes approximately 70,000 clones, more than 90% seen only once; the top ten take approximately 2.5%. Sample: peripheral blood, taken in the first trimester of pregnancy. These receptors came from a female donor with multiple sclerosis, enrolled in a pregnancy study.

This chain uses TRBV10-1 with TRBJ2-3; TRBD1 agrees at 10 bases. The V segment lost 3 bases and the J segment 6 bases; nucleotides outside the gene matches: 9. The CDR3 has 16 residues. The germline V gene encodes CDR1 WNHNN and CDR2 SYGVQD (reference sequence). This CDR3 reads CASSESGTGVLDTQYF. The CDR3 nucleotides read TGCGCCAGCAGTGAATCAGGGACAGGGGTCTTGGATACGCAGTATTTT.

This clone was seen just once. The V and J genes are TRBV14 and TRBJ1-5; TRBD1 aligns across 10 bases. Trimming took 6 bases from V and 1 from J; bases not matched to a gene: 15. Looked up from germline, CDR1 is SGHDN and CDR2 is FVKESK. The CDR3 runs to 19 residues. CDR3 amino acids: CASSYLGGQGTWSNQPQHF. Here the CDR3 DNA reads TGTGCCAGCAGTTACCTGGGGGGACAGGGGACATGGAGCAATCAGCCCCAGCATTTT.

The rearrangement joins TRBV28 to TRBJ2-3; the D is unclear. The CDR3 has 14 residues. Germline V gives CDR1 MDHEN, CDR2 SYDVKM. V was trimmed by 5 bases and J by 2 bases, leaving 11 bases between them. The CDR3 coding sequence is TGTGCCAGCAGTCTTCGCGGAGACACAGATACGCAGTATTTT. Translated, it gives CASSLRGDTDTQYF.

This chain connects TRBV27 to TRBJ2-7; 10 bases fit TRBD2. The CDR3 loop spans 15 amino acids. CDR1 and CDR2 from the germline V gene are MNHEY and SMNVEV (reference sequence). The V segment lost 2 bases and the J segment 5 bases; nucleotides outside the gene matches: 6. The CDR3 DNA follows: TGTGCCAGCAGTTTACTAGCGGGAGAGTTAAACGAGCAGTACTTC. Translation: CASSLLAGELNEQYF.

The rearrangement links TRBV19 to TRBJ2-1, with TRBD2 matching over 12 bases. The J segment lost 3 bases and the V segment lost 6 bases, leaving 3 bases of the junction unmatched. This CDR3 has 15 amino acids. The germline gives CDR1 LNHDA, CDR2 SQIVND (reference sequence). The CDR3 sequence is CASRWTSGDYNEQFF. The CDR3 DNA follows: TGTGCCAGTAGGTGGACTAGCGGGGACTACAATGAGCAGTTCTTC.